This TCR beta chain was retrieved from a study of T-cell memory formation after mild COVID-19. This clonotype was picked up a small number of times. Its antigen is not identified. The CDR3 spans 15 residues. Trimming left V 1 base short and J 2 bases short, with 11 bases between. Germline-derived CDR1 and CDR2 are MGHRA and YSYEKL. Regarding the study as a whole: Those CD4+ clones that contracted were mainly in CM and EM (CD8+ ones in EMRA). Clones shrinking between day 15 and 85 showed a balanced CD4/CD8 split, and those that grew later tilted toward CD4+.

MiXCR was run by TCRdb on the 5' RACE reads, yielding one entry per CDR3 protein. Of around 470,000 distinct CDR3 sequences detected, over 15% appear once; the ten largest clones hold 7.5% to 9.5%. Sequencing used PBMCs or a T cell subset sorted from them (not recorded which). The receptor was isolated from an adult woman who had mild COVID-19 (a few samples of this study predate the infection). Cell type and time point are not known. This chain joins TRBV4-1 and TRBJ2-5; D unresolved. The CDR3 sequence: CASSQGTVKQETQYF. The CDR3 region has the DNA TGCGCCAGCAGCCAAGGCACTGTGAAGCAAGAGACCCAGTACTTC.